This record covers a single TCR beta chain. Its antigen is not identified. CDR3 length: 18 residues. This specimen belongs to a study of vaccination effects on CD4 cells after COVID-19. As for the study in general: Median timing of post-vaccine samples was 72 days after the second dose. Study-wide results and limits: Clones of infection and vaccine origin contracted markedly late after vaccination.

Sequencing used immunoSEQ multiplex PCR; TCRdb keeps in-frame clones, though not all of them. The sample lists 25,000 to 30,000 clones; about 70% were seen once. Pools of viral peptides were used by the ViraFEST assay to expand antigen-specific CD4+ T cells ahead of sequencing. Isolation of CD4+ T cells took place after around 10 days of culture. Two-dose BNT162b2 or mRNA-1273 vaccination was given to participants. Approximately 2.1 million PBMC were placed in each well, which was supplemented with roughly 10 IU/ml IL-2 and around 10 ug/ml peptides. This TCR was sampled from a human donor who received a COVID-19 vaccine. This chain joins TRBV21-1 and TRBJ2-2; the listed D gene, TRBD1, was not tested against the DNA. TRBV21-1 has pseudogene status. The sample here was CD4+ T cells from PBMCs cultured with HCoV-NL63 spike peptides, taken after COVID-19 vaccination. Written as DNA, the CDR3 is TGTGCCAGCAGCAAACGCCGTACGGCGAGACAGGGGGCCGGGGAGCTGTTTTTT. Translating it yields CASSKRRTARQGAGELFF.